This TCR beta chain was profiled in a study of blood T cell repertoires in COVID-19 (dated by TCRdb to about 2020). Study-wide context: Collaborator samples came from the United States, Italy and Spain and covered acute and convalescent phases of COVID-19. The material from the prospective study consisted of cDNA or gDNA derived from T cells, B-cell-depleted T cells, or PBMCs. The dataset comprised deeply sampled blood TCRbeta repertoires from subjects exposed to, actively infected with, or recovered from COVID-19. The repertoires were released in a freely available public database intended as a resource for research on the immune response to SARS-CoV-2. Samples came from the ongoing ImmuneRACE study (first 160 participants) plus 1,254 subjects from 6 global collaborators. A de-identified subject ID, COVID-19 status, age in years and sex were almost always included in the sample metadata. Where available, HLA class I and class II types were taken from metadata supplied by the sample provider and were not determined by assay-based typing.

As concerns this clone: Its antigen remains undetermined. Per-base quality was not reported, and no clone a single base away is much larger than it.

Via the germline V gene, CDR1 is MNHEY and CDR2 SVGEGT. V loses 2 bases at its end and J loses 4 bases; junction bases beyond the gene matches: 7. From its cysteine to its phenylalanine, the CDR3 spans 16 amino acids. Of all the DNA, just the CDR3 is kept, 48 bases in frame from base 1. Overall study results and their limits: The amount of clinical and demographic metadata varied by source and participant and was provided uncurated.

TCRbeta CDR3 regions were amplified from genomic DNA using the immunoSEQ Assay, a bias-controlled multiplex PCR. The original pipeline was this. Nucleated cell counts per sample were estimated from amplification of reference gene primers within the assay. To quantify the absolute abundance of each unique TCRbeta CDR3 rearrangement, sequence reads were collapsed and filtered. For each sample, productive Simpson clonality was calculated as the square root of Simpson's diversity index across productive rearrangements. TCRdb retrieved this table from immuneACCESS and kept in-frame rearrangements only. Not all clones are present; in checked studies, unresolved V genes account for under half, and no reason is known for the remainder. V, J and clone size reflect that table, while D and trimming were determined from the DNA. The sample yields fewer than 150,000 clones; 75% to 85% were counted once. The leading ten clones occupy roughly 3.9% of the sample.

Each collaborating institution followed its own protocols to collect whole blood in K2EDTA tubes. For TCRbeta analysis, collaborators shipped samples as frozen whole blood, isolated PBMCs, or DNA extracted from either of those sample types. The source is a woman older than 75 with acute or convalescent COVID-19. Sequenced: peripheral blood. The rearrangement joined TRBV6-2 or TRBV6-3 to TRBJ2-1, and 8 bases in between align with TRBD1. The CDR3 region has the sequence CASSYQGTGGYNEQFF. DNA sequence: TGTGCCAGCAGTTACCAGGGGACAGGCGGATACAATGAGCAGTTCTTC.